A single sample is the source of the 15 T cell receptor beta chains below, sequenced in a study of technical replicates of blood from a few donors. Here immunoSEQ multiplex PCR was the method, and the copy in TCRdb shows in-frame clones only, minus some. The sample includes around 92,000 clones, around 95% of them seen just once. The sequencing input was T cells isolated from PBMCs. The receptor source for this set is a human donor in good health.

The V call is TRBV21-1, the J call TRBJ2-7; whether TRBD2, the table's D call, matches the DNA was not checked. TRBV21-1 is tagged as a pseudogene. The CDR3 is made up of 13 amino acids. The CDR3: CASSKVSGYEQYF. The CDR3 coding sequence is TGTGCCAGCAGCAAGGTCTCGGGCTACGAGCAGTACTTC.

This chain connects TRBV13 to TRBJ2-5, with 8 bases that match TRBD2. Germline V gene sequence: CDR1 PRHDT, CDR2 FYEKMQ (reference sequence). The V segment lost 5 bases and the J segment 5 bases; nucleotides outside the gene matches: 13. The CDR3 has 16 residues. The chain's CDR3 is CASSPRFRGGQETQYF. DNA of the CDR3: TGTGCCAGCAGCCCACGTTTTCGGGGGGGGCAGGAGACCCAGTACTTC.

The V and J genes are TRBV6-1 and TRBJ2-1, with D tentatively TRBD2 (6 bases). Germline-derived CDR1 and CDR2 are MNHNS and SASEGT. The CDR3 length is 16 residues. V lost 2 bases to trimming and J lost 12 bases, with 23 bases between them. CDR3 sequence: CASSEIGGMSSFPQFF. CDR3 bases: TGTGCCAGCAGTGAAATCGGGGGAATGAGCAGTTTCCCGCAGTTCTTC.

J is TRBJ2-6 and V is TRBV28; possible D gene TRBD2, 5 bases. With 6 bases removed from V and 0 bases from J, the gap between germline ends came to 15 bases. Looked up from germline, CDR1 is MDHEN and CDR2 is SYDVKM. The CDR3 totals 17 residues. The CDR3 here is CASSYSGTLSGANVLTF. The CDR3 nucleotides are TGTGCCAGCAGCTACAGCGGAACCCTCTCTGGGGCCAACGTCCTGACTTTC.

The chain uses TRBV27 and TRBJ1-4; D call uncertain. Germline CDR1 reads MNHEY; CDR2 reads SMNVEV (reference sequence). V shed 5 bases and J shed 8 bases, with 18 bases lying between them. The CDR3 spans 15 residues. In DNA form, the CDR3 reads TGTGCCAGCAGTCGTTATGAGACCGGGAGGGAAAAACTGTTTTTT. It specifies CASSRYETGREKLFF.

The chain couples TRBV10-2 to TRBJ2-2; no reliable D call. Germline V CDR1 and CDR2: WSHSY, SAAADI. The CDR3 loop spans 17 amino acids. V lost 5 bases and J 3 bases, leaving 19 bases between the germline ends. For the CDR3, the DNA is TGCGCCAGCAGTTCCTCCCGGGTCCACGAGGACACCGGGGAGCTGTTTTTT. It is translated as CASSSSRVHEDTGELFF.

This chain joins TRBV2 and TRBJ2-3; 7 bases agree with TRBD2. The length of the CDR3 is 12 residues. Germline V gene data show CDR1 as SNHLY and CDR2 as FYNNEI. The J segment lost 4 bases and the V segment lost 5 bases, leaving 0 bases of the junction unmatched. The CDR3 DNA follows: TGTGCCAGCAGTCGGGAGGCAGATACGCAGTATTTT. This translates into CASSREADTQYF.

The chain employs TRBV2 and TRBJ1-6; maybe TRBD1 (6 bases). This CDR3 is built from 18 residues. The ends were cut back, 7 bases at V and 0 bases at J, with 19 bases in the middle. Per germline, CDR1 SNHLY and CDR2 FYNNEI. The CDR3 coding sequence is TGTGCCAGCATATACCACCCGGGACAACACTCCTATAATTCACCCCTCCACTTT. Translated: CASIYHPGQHSYNSPLHF.

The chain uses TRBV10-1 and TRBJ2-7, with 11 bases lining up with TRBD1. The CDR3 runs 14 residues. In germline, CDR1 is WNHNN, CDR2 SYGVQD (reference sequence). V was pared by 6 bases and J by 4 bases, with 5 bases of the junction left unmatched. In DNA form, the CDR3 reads TGCGCCAGCAGCCCCCGGGACAGGGGGTACGAGCAGTACTTC. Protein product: CASSPRDRGYEQYF.

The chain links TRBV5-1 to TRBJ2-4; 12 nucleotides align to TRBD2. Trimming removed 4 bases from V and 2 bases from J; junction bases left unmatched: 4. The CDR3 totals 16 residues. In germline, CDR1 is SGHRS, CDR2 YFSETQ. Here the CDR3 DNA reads TGCGCCAGCAGCCCAGGACTAGCGGGATCCAAAAACATTCAGTACTTC. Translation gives CASSPGLAGSKNIQYF.

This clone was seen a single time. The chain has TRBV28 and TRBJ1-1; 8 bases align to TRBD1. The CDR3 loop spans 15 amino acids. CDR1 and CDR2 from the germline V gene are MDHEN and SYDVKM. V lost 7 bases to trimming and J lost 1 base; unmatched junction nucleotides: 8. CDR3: CASTTGQGRNTEAFF. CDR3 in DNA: TGTGCCAGCACCACCGGACAGGGAAGGAACACTGAAGCTTTCTTT.

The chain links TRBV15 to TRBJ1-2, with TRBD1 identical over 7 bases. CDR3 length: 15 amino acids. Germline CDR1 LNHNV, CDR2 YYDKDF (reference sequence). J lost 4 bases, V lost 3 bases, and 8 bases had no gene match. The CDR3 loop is CATSRKGQRTYGYTF. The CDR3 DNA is TGTGCCACCAGCAGGAAGGGACAGCGCACCTATGGCTACACCTTC. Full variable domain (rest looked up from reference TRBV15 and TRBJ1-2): DAMVIQNPRYQVTQFGKPVTLSCSQTLNHNVMYWYQQKSSQAPKLLFHYYDKDFNNEADTPDNFQSRRPNTSFCFLDIRSPGLGDTAMYLCATSRKGQRTYGYTFGSGTRLTVV.

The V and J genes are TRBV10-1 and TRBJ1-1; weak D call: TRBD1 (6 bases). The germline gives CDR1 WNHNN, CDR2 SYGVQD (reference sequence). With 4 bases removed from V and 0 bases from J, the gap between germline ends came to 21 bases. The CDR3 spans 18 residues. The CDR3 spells CASSGYTVGGQMNTEAFF. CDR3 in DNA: TGCGCCAGCAGTGGGTACACTGTGGGTGGACAGATGAACACTGAAGCTTTCTTT.

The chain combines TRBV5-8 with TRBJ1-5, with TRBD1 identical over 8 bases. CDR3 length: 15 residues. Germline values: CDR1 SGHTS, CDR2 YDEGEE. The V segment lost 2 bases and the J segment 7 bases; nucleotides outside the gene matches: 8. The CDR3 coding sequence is TGTGCCAGCAGCTTAAGGCAGGGGGCAGGACAGCCCCAGCATTTT. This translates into CASSLRQGAGQPQHF.

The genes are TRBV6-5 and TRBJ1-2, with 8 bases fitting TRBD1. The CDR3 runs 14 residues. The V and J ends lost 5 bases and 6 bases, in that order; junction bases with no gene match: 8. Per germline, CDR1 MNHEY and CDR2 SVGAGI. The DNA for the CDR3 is TGTGCCAGCAGTCCCGGGACAGGAAGTAATGGCTACACCTTC. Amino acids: CASSPGTGSNGYTF.